Listed below are T cell receptor beta chains from one sample, sequenced in a study of OX40 agonist ivuxolimab in advanced cancers. Profiled with immunoSEQ multiplex PCR; TCRdb holds only in-frame clones, not every one. The table records some 74,000 clones, roughly 86% of them present only once. The specimen was CD4+ or CD8+ T cells sorted from blood, collected in a trial of the OX40 agonist ivuxolimab. The receptors derive from an adult with an advanced solid tumor such as melanoma, head and neck, liver or kidney cancer. The CDR3 runs from the conserved cysteine through the conserved F or W. D genes are given only for firm matches. Size is omitted from some rows. Given values are once, few, many or a class for expanded clones.

TRBV6-5	once	TRBJ1-2	NA	CASTRTRGYGYTF	TGTGCCAGCACGCGAACTAGGGGCTATGGCTACACCTTC
TRBV9	NA	TRBJ1-3	NA	CASSGGTSTSGNTIYF	TGTGCCAGCAGCGGAGGGACTTCCACCTCTGGAAACACCATATATTTT
TRBV14	NA	TRBJ2-3	TRBD2	CASSQSREGTDTQYF	TGTGCCAGCAGCCAGTCGCGGGAGGGGACAGATACGCAGTATTTT
TRBV7-9	NA	TRBJ1-2	NA	CASSFSQANYGYTF	TGTGCCAGCAGCTTTTCACAGGCTAACTATGGCTACACCTTC
TRBV7-3	NA	TRBJ2-1	NA	CASSLTGERLSYNEQFF	TGTGCCAGCAGCTTAACGGGGGAGCGCCTCTCCTACAATGAGCAGTTCTTC
TRBV5-1	NA	TRBJ1-2	NA	CASSLAVGGYGYTF	TGCGCCAGCAGCTTGGCCGTAGGGGGCTATGGCTACACCTTC
TRBV7-6	NA	TRBJ1-1	NA	CASSRRLNTEAFF	TGTGCCAGCAGCAGAAGATTGAACACTGAAGCTTTCTTT
TRBV30	NA	TRBJ1-5	NA	CAWSTPGQPQHF	TGTGCCTGGAGTACCCCGGGTCAGCCCCAGCATTTT
TRBV5-6	few	TRBJ1-5	TRBD1	CASSLNRGRMQPQHF	TGTGCCAGCAGCTTGAACAGGGGGCGAATGCAGCCCCAGCATTTT
TRBV7-3	NA	TRBJ2-7	TRBD2	CASSLLGGRDEQYF	TGTGCCAGCAGCTTACTGGGAGGGAGGGACGAGCAGTACTTC
TRBV9	once	TRBJ2-1	NA	CASSVLLGGNNEQFF	TGTGCCAGCAGCGTACTTCTTGGGGGGAACAATGAGCAGTTCTTC
TRBV19	NA	TRBJ1-4	NA	CASSQTVSATNEKLFF	TGTGCCAGTAGTCAAACAGTCTCCGCAACTAATGAAAAACTGTTTTTT
TRBV9	few	TRBJ1-1	NA	CASSVRPGNTEAFF	TGTGCCAGCAGCGTCCGGCCGGGGAACACTGAAGCTTTCTTT
TRBV27	NA	TRBJ1-2	TRBD1	CASSPWTGGLRYGYTF	TGTGCCAGCAGTCCCTGGACAGGGGGGCTTCGCTATGGCTACACCTTC
TRBV6-1	NA	TRBJ2-1	NA	CASTRGSSYNEQFF	TGTGCCAGCACCAGAGGGAGCTCCTACAATGAGCAGTTCTTC
TRBV18	NA	TRBJ1-2	NA	CASSPPGQHLYGYTF	TGTGCCAGCTCACCACCGGGGCAGCACCTCTATGGCTACACCTTC
TRBV29-1	NA	TRBJ2-7	NA	CSVEVNDYEQYF	TGCAGCGTTGAAGTGAATGACTACGAGCAGTACTTC
TRBV11-2	NA	TRBJ1-3	NA	CASSLGVFSGNTIYF	TGTGCCAGCAGCTTAGGGGTGTTCTCTGGAAACACCATATATTTT
TRBV5-3	NA	TRBJ1-1	NA	CARSSDRLNTEAFF	TGTGCCAGAAGCAGTGACAGGTTAAACACTGAAGCTTTCTTT
TRBV5-1	few	TRBJ2-3	NA	CASSRGTGQMMDTQYF	TGCGCCAGCAGCCGAGGTACAGGGCAGATGATGGATACGCAGTATTTT
TRBV27	NA	TRBJ1-6	TRBD1	CASSLGQGSSYNSPLHF	TGTGCCAGCAGTTTGGGACAGGGGAGCTCCTATAATTCACCCCTCCACTTT
TRBV7-8	NA	TRBJ1-5	TRBD1	CASSPGQGGDQPQHF	TGTGCCAGCAGCCCAGGACAGGGTGGGGATCAGCCCCAGCATTTT
TRBV18	NA	TRBJ2-3	TRBD1	CASSPQGAGTDTQYF	TGTGCCAGCTCACCGCAGGGGGCGGGGACAGATACGCAGTATTTT
TRBV5-1	NA	TRBJ1-1	NA	CASSLDILKGAEAFF	TGCGCCAGCAGCTTGGACATCCTTAAAGGGGCTGAAGCTTTCTTT
TRBV5-4	NA	TRBJ2-1	NA	CASSLGGRGRGSDEQFF	TGTGCCAGCAGCTTGGGGGGCAGGGGGCGCGGGAGCGATGAGCAGTTCTTC
TRBV19	NA	TRBJ2-1	TRBD1	CASSRKVTGDPLNEQFF	TGTGCCAGTAGTAGAAAAGTGACAGGGGACCCTTTGAATGAGCAGTTCTTC
TRBV6-5	NA	TRBJ1-2	TRBD1	CASSYSGTAEYGYTF	TGTGCCAGCAGTTACTCCGGGACAGCCGAATATGGCTACACCTTC
TRBV11-3	few	TRBJ2-2	TRBD2	CASSSSGYTGELFF	TGTGCCAGCAGCTCTAGCGGTTACACCGGGGAGCTGTTTTTT
TRBV9	NA	TRBJ1-1	NA	CASSVGSGTEAFF	TGTGCCAGCAGCGTAGGCTCCGGGACTGAAGCTTTCTTT
TRBV9	NA	TRBJ2-1	NA	CASSALGQLGNEQFF	TGTGCCAGCAGCGCACTAGGACAGCTTGGGAATGAGCAGTTCTTC
TRBV27	once	TRBJ2-1	TRBD2	CASSSSGRGGNEQFF	TGTGCCAGCAGTTCCAGCGGGAGGGGGGGCAATGAGCAGTTCTTC
TRBV7-9	few	TRBJ2-3	NA	CASSPRIRKGDTQYF	TGTGCCAGCAGCCCCCGGATAAGAAAGGGAGATACGCAGTATTTT
TRBV6-7	medium-sized	TRBJ1-2	NA	CASSRGPGRSYYGYTF	TGTGCCAGCAGCCGAGGTCCGGGGAGATCCTACTATGGCTACACCTTC
TRBV6-1	NA	TRBJ1-2	NA	CASSPSNTYGYTF	TGTGCCAGCAGCCCCTCGAACACCTATGGCTACACCTTC
TRBV30	NA	TRBJ2-1	TRBD2	CAWSGSGSEQFF	TGTGCCTGGAGTGGGAGCGGGAGTGAGCAGTTCTTC
TRBV19	NA	TRBJ1-5	NA	CASSASRSQPQHF	TGTGCCAGTAGTGCTTCTAGGAGTCAGCCCCAGCATTTT
TRBV11-2	NA	TRBJ1-3	NA	CASSPPGQNSGNTIYF	TGTGCCAGCAGCCCTCCGGGACAAAACTCTGGAAACACCATATATTTT
TRBV7-3	NA	TRBJ2-3	NA	CASSLGGADTQYF	TGTGCCAGCAGCTTGGGGGGCGCAGATACGCAGTATTTT
TRBV11-2	NA	TRBJ2-1	TRBD2	CASSRRYLAGGTSYNEQFF	TGTGCCAGCAGCCGTCGGTACCTAGCGGGGGGTACCTCCTACAATGAGCAGTTCTTC
TRBV19	NA	TRBJ2-1	NA	CASIPGDQPNEQFF	TGTGCCAGTATCCCAGGGGACCAGCCCAATGAGCAGTTCTTC
TRBV18	NA	TRBJ2-7	NA	CASPAYSSQNYEQYF	TGTGCCAGCCCCGCCTATAGTTCACAAAACTACGAGCAGTACTTC
TRBV30	NA	TRBJ1-5	NA	CASSPGGNQPQHF	TGTGCCTCGTCCCCCGGGGGCAATCAGCCCCAGCATTTT
TRBV7-6	NA	TRBJ2-7	NA	CASSSGSGNRPSYEQYF	TGTGCCAGCAGCTCCGGTTCGGGCAACCGCCCTTCCTACGAGCAGTACTTC